These 21 T cell receptor beta chains were all obtained from the same sample, sequenced in a study of cytomegalovirus exposure and HLA in healthy donors. The PCR made use of 60 Vbeta and 13 Jbeta primers. Using immunoSEQ multiplex PCR, the repertoire was profiled, and TCRdb retains in-frame clones only, with some absent. The sample consists of around 150,000 clones, about 77% of them appearing once. Sample: PBMCs. The receptors were sampled from a woman aged 50 to 65 in good health and CMV-seronegative.

This clone was observed a single time. This chain joins TRBV6-5 and TRBJ2-1; 7 bases line up with TRBD1. Germline V gene sequence: CDR1 MNHEY, CDR2 SVGAGI. The CDR3 is 16 amino acids. V was pared by 4 bases and J by 2 bases, with 8 bases of the junction left unmatched. CDR3: CASSSPGTDTYNEQFF. The CDR3 bases are TGTGCCAGCAGTTCGCCGGGGACAGACACCTACAATGAGCAGTTCTTC.

This clone was seen only a few times. The chain joins TRBV5-6 to TRBJ1-4; D not certain. The V end lost 1 base, the J end lost 0 bases, and 7 bases lay between the germline ends. Per germline, CDR1 SGHDT and CDR2 YYEEEE. The CDR3 extends over 15 amino acids. The CDR3 here is CASSLRTATNEKLFF. The CDR3 DNA sequence: TGTGCCAGCAGCTTGCGTACTGCAACTAATGAAAAACTGTTTTTT.

The CDR3 reads CASNSQGRGYTF. The CDR3 DNA reads TGTGCCAGCAACTCACAGGGACGGGGCTACACCTTC. J is TRBJ1-2 and V is TRBV7-9, with D perhaps matching TRBD1 (6 bases). V was clipped by 7 bases and J by 8 bases, with 14 bases between them. The CDR3 covers 12 residues. Germline CDR1 SEHNR, CDR2 FQNEAQ (reference sequence). Based on the CDR3 plus reference TRBV7-9 and TRBJ1-2, the full variable domain is DTGVSQNPRHKITKRGQNVTFRCDPISEHNRLYWYRQTLGQGPEFLTYFQNEAQLEKSRLLSDRFSAERPKGSFSTLEIQRTEQGDSAMYLCASNSQGRGYTFGSGTRLTVV.

As regards this clone: The DNA is omitted, as the CDR3 cannot be located on it reliably, and the CDR3 follows TCRdb's listing. The CDR3 reads CACTLFGRGAVF. This chain uses TRBV30 with TRBJ2-2; the table calls TRBD2, which could not be checked here. The germline gives CDR1 GTSNPN, CDR2 SVGIG (reference sequence). Inclusive of both ends, the CDR3 amounts to 12 amino acids.

The V gene is TRBV27, the J gene TRBJ1-1, with 7 nucleotides matching TRBD1. The germline V gene encodes CDR1 MNHEY and CDR2 SMNVEV (reference sequence). This CDR3 comprises 13 residues. J was trimmed by 6 bases and V by 6 bases; bases with no gene match: 7. This chain's CDR3 is CASRISGTAEAFF. The CDR3 nucleotides read TGTGCCAGCAGAATCTCCGGGACAGCTGAAGCTTTCTTT.

The chain carries TRBV28 and TRBJ2-7; TRBD1 agrees at 8 bases. The CDR3 runs 15 residues. J gave up 3 bases and V 2 bases, and 6 bases lay outside the gene matches. Germline CDR1 and CDR2: MDHEN and SYDVKM. The chain's CDR3 is CASSLVGQGIYEQYF. The CDR3 DNA reads TGTGCCAGCAGTTTAGTAGGACAGGGAATCTACGAGCAGTACTTC.

The V gene is TRBV5-1, the J gene TRBJ2-7; D perhaps matches TRBD2 (6 bases). This CDR3 has 13 amino acids. Germline V gene lookup returns CDR1 SGHRS and CDR2 YFSETQ. V lost 4 bases and J lost 3, with 11 bases in between. The CDR3 bases are TGCGCCAGCAGCCCTACTAGCAGCTACGAGCAGTACTTC. This gives the protein CASSPTSSYEQYF. Full variable domain (rest looked up from reference TRBV5-1 and TRBJ2-7): KAGVTQTPRYLIKTRGQQVTLSCSPISGHRSVSWYQQTPGQGLQFLFEYFSETQRNKGNFPGRFSGRQFSNSRSEMNVSTLELGDSALYLCASSPTSSYEQYFGPGTRLTVT.

The chain has TRBV7-6 and TRBJ1-3; TRBD1 aligns across 8 bases. Germline trimming cut 0 bases from V and 0 bases from J; bases unmatched to any gene: 4. The CDR3 has 17 amino acids. The V gene's germline CDR1 is SGHVS and CDR2 FNYEAQ. DNA of the CDR3: TGTGCCAGCAGCTTAGCGTTCACAGGGGGCTCTGGAAACACCATATATTTT. It specifies CASSLAFTGGSGNTIYF.

The chain couples TRBV19 to TRBJ2-7; 7 bases are shared with TRBD1. The J segment lost 2 bases and the V segment lost 4 bases, leaving 8 bases of the junction unmatched. In germline, CDR1 is LNHDA, CDR2 SQIVND (reference sequence). This CDR3 is built from 15 residues. The CDR3 nucleotides read TGTGCCAGTAGTAGAGTGACAGGGAGAGCCTACGAGCAGTACTTC. Translating it yields CASSRVTGRAYEQYF.

V usage is TRBV11-2 and J usage is TRBJ2-2, with D possibly being TRBD2 (6 bases). CDR1 is SGHAT, CDR2 FQNNGV, per germline. The germline V and J ends were trimmed by 2 bases and 6 bases, with 13 bases remaining between them. The CDR3 is 15 amino acids. CDR3 in DNA: TGTGCCAGCAGCTTACGGGGGTTCGGGGCCGGGGAGCTGTTTTTT. This gives the protein CASSLRGFGAGELFF.

As concerns this clone: This CDR3 is also generated by other DNA sequences in the sample. This chain joins TRBV5-4 and TRBJ2-7; 9 bases line up with TRBD1. The CDR3 is made up of 14 amino acids. V lost 0 bases, J lost 7 bases, and 5 bases stayed unmatched. The germline gives CDR1 SGHNT, CDR2 YYREEE (reference sequence). Written as DNA, the CDR3 is TGTGCCAGCAGCTTGGTGGGACAGGGTGGGGAGCAGTACTTC. Protein product: CASSLVGQGGEQYF.

The J gene is TRBJ1-1, the V gene TRBV29-1, with TRBD1 matching 11 bases. Losses at the gene ends were 8 bases for V and 6 bases for J; bases not matched to a gene: 11. In germline, CDR1 is SQVTM, CDR2 ANQGSEA. The CDR3 runs 14 residues. In DNA form, the CDR3 reads TGCAGCTCATCGATAATGGGACAGGGGGCTGAAGCTTTCTTT. This codes for CSSSIMGQGAEAFF.

The chain carries TRBV7-7 and TRBJ1-2; D call uncertain. The CDR3 is 15 residues long. Trimming shortened V by 1 base and J by 2 bases, and 11 bases separated the two germline ends. CDR1 and CDR2 (germline): SSHAT, FNYEAQ (reference sequence). CDR3 protein: CASSLGGPGNYGYTF. The CDR3 nucleotides read TGTGCCAGCAGCTTAGGAGGCCCGGGGAACTATGGCTACACCTTC.

The chain employs TRBV5-4 and TRBJ1-1; tentatively, D is TRBD1 (5 bases). The CDR3 has 15 amino acids. The germline V gene encodes CDR1 SGHNT and CDR2 YYREEE (reference sequence). Trimming stripped 0 bases from V and 4 bases from J, with 13 bases between. CDR3 residues: CASSLDPRVSTEAFF. The DNA of the CDR3 is TGTGCCAGCAGCTTGGACCCCAGGGTCAGCACTGAAGCTTTCTTT.

The V gene is TRBV18, the J gene TRBJ2-7; D may be TRBD1 (6 bases). The CDR3 runs to 15 residues. Germline V gene lookup returns CDR1 KGHSH and CDR2 LQKENI. The ends were cut back, 6 bases at V and 3 bases at J, with 18 bases in the middle. This CDR3 is CASSLDRSTLYEQYF. The CDR3 nucleotides read TGTGCCAGCTCCCTGGACAGATCTACACTCTACGAGCAGTACTTC.

The chain links TRBV5-1 to TRBJ2-1; the D gene is possibly TRBD2 (5 bases). Germline V CDR1 and CDR2: SGHRS, YFSETQ. Trimming shortened V by 2 bases and J by 5 bases, and 17 bases separated the two germline ends. The CDR3 extends over 16 amino acids. This CDR3 is CASSLYGGEQDNEQFF. The CDR3 DNA follows: TGCGCCAGCAGCTTATATGGAGGAGAGCAAGACAATGAGCAGTTCTTC.

V usage is TRBV12-5 and J usage is TRBJ1-1; no definite D call. CDR3 length: 14 amino acids. Per germline, CDR1 LGHNT and CDR2 FRNRAP. Trimming removed 1 base from V and 0 bases from J, with 6 bases in between. The CDR3 coding sequence is TGTGCTAGTGGTTTGGATGAGTTGAACACTGAAGCTTTCTTT. It encodes CASGLDELNTEAFF.

This clone was observed a handful of times. The gene calls are TRBV6-1 and TRBJ2-2; 8 bases fit TRBD2. This CDR3 region has 16 residues. The V segment lost 2 bases and the J segment 8 bases; nucleotides outside the gene matches: 10. Germline V gene sequence: CDR1 MNHNS, CDR2 SASEGT. The CDR3 nucleotides read TGTGCCAGCAGTGAATTTCGAGCGGGAGTGGGAGGGGAGCTGTTTTTT. It translates to CASSEFRAGVGGELFF.

The chain joins TRBV14 to TRBJ2-7; 9 bases line up with TRBD2. The CDR3 runs 21 residues. Looked up from germline, CDR1 is SGHDN and CDR2 is FVKESK. V shed 1 base and J 1 base; nucleotides not matched to a gene: 20. The DNA for the CDR3 is TGTGCCAGCAGCCAAGGACTAGCGGAAAGATTTGAGGTCCTAGGGTCCTACGAGCAGTACTTC. Translating it yields CASSQGLAERFEVLGSYEQYF.

The CDR3 protein is CASSERGEEAYNEQFF. Here the CDR3 DNA reads TGTGCCAGCAGTGAGCGAGGGGAGGAGGCCTACAATGAGCAGTTCTTC. The chain joins TRBV6-4 to TRBJ2-1; tentative D call: TRBD2 (6 bases). There are 16 residues in the CDR3. V lost 3 bases, J lost 2 bases, and 14 bases lay in between. Germline assignment: CDR1 MRHNA and CDR2 SNTAGT.

The chain employs TRBV9 and TRBJ2-3; D ambiguous. CDR3 length: 14 amino acids. The ends were cut back, 5 bases at V and 1 base at J, with 11 bases in the middle. CDR1 is SGDLS and CDR2 is YYNGEE in the germline V gene. CDR3 amino acids: CASSGHPGTDTQYF. CDR3 nucleotides: TGTGCCAGCAGTGGGCATCCAGGCACAGATACGCAGTATTTT.